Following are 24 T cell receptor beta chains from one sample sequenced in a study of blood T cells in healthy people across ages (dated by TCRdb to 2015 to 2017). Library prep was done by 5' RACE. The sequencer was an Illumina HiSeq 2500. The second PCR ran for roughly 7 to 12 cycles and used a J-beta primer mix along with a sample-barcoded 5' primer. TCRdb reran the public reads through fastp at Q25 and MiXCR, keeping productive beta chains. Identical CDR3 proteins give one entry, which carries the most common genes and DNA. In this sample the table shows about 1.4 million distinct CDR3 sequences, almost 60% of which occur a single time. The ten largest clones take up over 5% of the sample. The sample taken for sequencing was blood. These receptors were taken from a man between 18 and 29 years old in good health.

This chain's CDR3 is CASSRQQGYNEQFF. CDR3 bases: TGTGCCAGCAGCCGCCAACAGGGGTACAATGAGCAGTTCTTC. The chain recombines TRBV11-3 with TRBJ2-1; TRBD1 aligns across 7 bases. Germline-derived CDR1 and CDR2 are SGHNT and YENEEA. The CDR3 is 14 amino acids. Trimming cost V 5 bases and J 4 bases; bases outside gene matches: 5.

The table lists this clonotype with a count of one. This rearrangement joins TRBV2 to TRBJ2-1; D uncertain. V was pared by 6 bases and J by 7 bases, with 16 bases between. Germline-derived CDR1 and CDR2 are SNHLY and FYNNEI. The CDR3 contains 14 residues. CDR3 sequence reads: CASSFGRLDNEQFF. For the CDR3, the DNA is TGTGCCAGCAGCTTCGGACGGTTGGATAATGAGCAGTTCTTC.

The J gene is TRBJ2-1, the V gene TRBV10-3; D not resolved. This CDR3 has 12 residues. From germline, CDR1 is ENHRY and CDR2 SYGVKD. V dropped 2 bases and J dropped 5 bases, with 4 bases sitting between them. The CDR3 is CAISEPNNEQFF. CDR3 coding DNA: TGTGCCATCAGTGAGCCAAACAATGAGCAGTTCTTC.

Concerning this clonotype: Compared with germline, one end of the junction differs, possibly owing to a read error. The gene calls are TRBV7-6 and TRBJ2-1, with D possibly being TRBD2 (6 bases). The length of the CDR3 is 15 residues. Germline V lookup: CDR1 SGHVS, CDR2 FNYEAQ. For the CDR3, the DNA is TGTGCCGGCAGCTTAGTCGGGAGCGATTGGGATGAGCAGTTCTTC. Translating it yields CAGSLVGSDWDEQFF.

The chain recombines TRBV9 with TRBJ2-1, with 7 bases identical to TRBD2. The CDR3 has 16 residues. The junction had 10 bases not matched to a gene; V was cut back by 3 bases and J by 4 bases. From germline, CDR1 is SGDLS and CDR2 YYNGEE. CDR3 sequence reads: CASSDEAGPLYNEQFF. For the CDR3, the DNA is TGTGCCAGCAGCGACGAAGCGGGGCCCCTTTACAATGAGCAGTTCTTC.

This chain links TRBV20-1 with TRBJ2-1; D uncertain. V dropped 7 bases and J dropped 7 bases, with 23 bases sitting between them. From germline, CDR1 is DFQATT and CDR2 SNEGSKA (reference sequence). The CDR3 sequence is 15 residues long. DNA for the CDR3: TGCAGTGGGTCCCGTGGCGGCCCAATGTGGAATGAGCAGTTCTTC. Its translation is CSGSRGGPMWNEQFF.

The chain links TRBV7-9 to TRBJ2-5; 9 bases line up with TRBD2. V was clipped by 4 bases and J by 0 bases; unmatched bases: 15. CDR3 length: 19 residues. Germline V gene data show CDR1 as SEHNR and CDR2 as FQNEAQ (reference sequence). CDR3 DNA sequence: TGTGCCAGCAGCTACCTCGGTGGAGCGGGAGGCTGGTACCAAGAGACCCAGTACTTC. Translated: CASSYLGGAGGWYQETQYF.

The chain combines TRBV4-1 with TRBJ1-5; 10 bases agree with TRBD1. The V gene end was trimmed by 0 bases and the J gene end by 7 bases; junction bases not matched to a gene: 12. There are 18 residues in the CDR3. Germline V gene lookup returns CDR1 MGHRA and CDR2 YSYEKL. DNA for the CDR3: TGCGCCAGCAGCCAAGAGCGTATGGGACAGGGGATTTGGCAGCCCCAGCATTTT. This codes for CASSQERMGQGIWQPQHF.

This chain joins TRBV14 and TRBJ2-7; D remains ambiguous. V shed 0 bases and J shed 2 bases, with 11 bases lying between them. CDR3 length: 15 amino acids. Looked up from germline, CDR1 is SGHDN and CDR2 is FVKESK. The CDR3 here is CASSQDLGGTYEQYF. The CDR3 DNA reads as TGTGCCAGCAGCCAAGATCTGGGTGGTACCTACGAGCAGTACTTC.

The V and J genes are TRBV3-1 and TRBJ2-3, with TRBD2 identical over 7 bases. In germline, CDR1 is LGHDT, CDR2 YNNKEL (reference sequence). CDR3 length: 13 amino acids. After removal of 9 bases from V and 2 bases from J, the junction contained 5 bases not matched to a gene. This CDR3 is CASTAGSTDTQYF. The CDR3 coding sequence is TGTGCCAGTACAGCGGGATCCACAGATACGCAGTATTTT.

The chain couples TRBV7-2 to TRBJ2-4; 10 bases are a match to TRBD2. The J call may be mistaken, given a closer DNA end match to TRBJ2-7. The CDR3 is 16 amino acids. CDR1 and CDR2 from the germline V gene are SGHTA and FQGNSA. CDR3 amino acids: CASSGSGSGGSYEQYF. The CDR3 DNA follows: TGTGCCAGCAGCGGAAGTGGTAGCGGGGGGTCTTACGAGCAGTACTTC.

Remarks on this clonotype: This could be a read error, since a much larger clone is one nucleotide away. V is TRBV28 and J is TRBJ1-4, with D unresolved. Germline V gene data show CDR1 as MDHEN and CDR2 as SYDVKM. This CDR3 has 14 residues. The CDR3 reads CVSSFADVGEKLFF. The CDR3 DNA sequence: TGTGTCAGCAGTTTCGCCGACGTAGGGGAAAAACTGTTTTTT.

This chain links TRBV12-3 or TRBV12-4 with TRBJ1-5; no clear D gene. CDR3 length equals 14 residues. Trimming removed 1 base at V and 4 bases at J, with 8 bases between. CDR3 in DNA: TGTGCCAGCAGTTTAGGCCTCTTAAATCAGCCCCAGCATTTT. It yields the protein CASSLGLLNQPQHF.

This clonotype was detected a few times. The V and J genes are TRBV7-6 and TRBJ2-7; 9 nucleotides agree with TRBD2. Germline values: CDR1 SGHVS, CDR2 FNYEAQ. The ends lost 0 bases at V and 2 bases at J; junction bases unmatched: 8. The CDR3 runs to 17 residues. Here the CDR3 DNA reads TGTGCCAGCAGCTTAGCGCCCCGGGTAGCGGGGGCCTACGAGCAGTACTTC. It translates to CASSLAPRVAGAYEQYF.

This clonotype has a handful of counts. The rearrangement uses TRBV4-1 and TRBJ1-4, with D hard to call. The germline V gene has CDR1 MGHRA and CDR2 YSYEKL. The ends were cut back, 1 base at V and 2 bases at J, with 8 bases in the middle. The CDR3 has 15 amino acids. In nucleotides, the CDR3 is TGCGCCAGCAGCCAAGTAGAGGCGACTAATGAAAAACTGTTTTTT. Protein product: CASSQVEATNEKLFF.

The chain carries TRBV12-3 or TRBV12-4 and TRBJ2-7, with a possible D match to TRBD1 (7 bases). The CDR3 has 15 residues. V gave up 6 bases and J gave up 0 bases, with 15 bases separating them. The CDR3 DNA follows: TGTGCCAGCAGAGGGGGGACAGCCCTCTCCTACGAGCAGTACTTC. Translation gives CASRGGTALSYEQYF.

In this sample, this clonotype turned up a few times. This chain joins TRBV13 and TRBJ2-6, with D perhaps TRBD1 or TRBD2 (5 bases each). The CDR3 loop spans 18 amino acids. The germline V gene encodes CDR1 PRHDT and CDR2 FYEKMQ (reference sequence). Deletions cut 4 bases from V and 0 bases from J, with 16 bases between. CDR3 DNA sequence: TGTGCCAGCAGCTCGGGGCCAACAGGTCTCTCTGGGGCCAACGTCCTGACTTTC. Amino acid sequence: CASSSGPTGLSGANVLTF.

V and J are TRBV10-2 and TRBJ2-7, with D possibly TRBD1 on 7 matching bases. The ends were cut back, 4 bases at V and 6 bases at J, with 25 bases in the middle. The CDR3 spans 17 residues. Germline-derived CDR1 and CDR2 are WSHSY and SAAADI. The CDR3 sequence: CASSVGRGAFPPREQYF. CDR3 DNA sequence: TGCGCCAGCAGTGTCGGCAGGGGGGCTTTCCCTCCCCGCGAGCAGTACTTC.

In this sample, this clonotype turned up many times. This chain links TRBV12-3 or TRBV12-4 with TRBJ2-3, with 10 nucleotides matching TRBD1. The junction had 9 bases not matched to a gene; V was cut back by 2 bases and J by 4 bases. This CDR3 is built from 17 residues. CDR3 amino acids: CASSLFFDRGRADTQYF. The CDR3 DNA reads TGTGCCAGCAGTTTATTTTTTGACAGGGGGCGCGCAGATACGCAGTATTTT.

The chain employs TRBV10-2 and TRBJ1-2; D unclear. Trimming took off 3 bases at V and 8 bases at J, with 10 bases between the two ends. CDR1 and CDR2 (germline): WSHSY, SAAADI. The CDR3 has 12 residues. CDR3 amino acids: CASSDSLGGYTF. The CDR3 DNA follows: TGCGCCAGCAGTGACAGTCTTGGGGGCTACACCTTC.

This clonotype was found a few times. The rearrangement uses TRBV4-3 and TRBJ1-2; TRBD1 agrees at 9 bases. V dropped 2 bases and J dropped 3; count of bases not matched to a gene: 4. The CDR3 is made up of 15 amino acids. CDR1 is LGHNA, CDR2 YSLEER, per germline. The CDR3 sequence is CASSQIGQGHYGYTF. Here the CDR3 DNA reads TGCGCCAGCAGCCAAATCGGACAGGGGCACTATGGCTACACCTTC.

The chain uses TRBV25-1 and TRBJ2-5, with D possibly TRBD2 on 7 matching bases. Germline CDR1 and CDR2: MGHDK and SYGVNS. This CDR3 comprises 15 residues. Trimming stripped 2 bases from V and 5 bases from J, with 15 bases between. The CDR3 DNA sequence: TGTGCCAGCAGTGAAATGCGGGGGCACGAGGAGACCCAGTACTTC. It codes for CASSEMRGHEETQYF.

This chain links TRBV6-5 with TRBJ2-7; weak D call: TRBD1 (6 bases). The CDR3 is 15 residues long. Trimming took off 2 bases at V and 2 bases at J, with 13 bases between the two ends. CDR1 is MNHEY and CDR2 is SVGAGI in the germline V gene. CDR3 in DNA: TGTGCCAGCAGTTACGGGACATCCACGGCCTACGAGCAGTACTTC. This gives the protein CASSYGTSTAYEQYF.

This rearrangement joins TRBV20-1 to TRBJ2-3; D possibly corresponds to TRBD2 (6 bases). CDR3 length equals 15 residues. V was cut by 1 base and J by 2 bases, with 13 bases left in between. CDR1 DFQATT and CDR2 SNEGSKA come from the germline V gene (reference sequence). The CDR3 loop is CSARVVSGITDTQYF. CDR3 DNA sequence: TGCAGTGCTAGAGTGGTTAGCGGTATCACAGATACGCAGTATTTT.